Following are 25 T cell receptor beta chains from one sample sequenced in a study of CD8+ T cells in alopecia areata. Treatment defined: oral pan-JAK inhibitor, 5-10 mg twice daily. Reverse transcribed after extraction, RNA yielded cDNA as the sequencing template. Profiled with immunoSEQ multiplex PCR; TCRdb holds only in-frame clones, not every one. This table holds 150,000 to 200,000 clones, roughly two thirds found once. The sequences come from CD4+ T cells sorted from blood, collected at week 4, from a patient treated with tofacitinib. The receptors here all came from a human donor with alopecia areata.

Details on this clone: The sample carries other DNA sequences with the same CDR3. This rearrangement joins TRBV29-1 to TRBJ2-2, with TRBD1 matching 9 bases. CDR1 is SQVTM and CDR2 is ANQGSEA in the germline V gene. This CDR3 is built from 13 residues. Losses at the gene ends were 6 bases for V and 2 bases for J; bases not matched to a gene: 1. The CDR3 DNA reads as TGCAGCGTGGACAGGGGAAACACCGGGGAGCTGTTTTTT. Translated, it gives CSVDRGNTGELFF.

In DNA form, the CDR3 reads TGTGCCAGCAGACTCAGAAGCTACTCCTACGAGCAGTACTTC. Encoded protein: CASRLRSYSYEQYF. The V gene is TRBV11-1, the J gene TRBJ2-7; D gene unclear. Germline lookup yields CDR1 SGHAT and CDR2 FQDESV (reference sequence). The CDR3 contains 14 residues. V was clipped by 6 bases and J by 0 bases, with 12 bases between them.

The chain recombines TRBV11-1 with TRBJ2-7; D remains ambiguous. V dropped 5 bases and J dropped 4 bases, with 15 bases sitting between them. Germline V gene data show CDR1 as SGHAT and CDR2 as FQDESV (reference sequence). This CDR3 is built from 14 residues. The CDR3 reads CASSPSPQKYEQYF. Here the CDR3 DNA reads TGTGCCAGCAGCCCCTCACCCCAGAAATACGAGCAGTACTTC.

DNA for the CDR3: TGTGCCAGCAGTGGGGTCAGGGGATACGAGCAGTACTTC. Its protein is CASSGVRGYEQYF. The V call is TRBV25-1, the J call TRBJ2-7; perhaps TRBD1 as D (6 bases). CDR3 size: 13 residues. CDR1 is MGHDK, CDR2 SYGVNS, per germline. The V end lost 4 bases, the J end lost 4 bases, and 11 bases lay between the germline ends.

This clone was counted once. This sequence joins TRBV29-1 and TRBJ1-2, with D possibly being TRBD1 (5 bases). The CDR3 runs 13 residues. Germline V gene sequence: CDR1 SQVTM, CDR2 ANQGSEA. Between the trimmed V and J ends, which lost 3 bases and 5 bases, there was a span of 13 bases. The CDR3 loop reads CSVDGGAAYGYTF. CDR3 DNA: TGCAGCGTTGACGGCGGGGCCGCTTATGGCTACACCTTC.

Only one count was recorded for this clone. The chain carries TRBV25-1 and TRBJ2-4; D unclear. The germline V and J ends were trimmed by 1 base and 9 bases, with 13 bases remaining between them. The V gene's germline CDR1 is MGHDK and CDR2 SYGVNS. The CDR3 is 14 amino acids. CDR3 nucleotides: TGTGCCAGCAGTGAATCCTCCCCTTGGAGCATTCAGTACTTC. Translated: CASSESSPWSIQYF.

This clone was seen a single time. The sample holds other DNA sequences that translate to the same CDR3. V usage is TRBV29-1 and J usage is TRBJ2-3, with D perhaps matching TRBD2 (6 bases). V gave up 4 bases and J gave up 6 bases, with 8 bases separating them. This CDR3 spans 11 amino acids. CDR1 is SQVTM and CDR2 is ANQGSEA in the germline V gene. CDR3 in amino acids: CSVARGDTQYF. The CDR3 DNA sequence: TGCAGCGTTGCCCGGGGGGATACGCAGTATTTT.

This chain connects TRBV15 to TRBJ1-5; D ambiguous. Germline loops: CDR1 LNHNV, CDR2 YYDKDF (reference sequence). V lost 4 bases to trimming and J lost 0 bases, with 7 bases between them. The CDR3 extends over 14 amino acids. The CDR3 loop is CATSTGSSNQPQHF. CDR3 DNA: TGTGCCACCAGCACCGGGAGTAGCAATCAGCCCCAGCATTTT. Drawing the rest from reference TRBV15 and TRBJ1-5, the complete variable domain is DAMVIQNPRYQVTQFGKPVTLSCSQTLNHNVMYWYQQKSSQAPKLLFHYYDKDFNNEADTPDNFQSRRPNTSFCFLDIRSPGLGDTAMYLCATSTGSSNQPQHFGDGTRLSIL.

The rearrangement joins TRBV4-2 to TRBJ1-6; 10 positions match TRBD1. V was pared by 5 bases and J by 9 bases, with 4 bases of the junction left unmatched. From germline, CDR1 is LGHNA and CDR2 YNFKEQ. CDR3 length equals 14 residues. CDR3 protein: CASSARDRGSPLHF. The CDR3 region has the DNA TGTGCCAGCAGCGCCCGGGACAGGGGTTCACCCCTCCACTTT.

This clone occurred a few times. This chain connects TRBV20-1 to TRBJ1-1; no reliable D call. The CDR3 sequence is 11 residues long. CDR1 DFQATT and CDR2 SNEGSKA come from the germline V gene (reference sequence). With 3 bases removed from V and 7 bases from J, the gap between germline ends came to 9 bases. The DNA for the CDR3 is TGCAGTGCTAGCCCCGGGAGTGAAGCTTTCTTT. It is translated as CSASPGSEAFF.

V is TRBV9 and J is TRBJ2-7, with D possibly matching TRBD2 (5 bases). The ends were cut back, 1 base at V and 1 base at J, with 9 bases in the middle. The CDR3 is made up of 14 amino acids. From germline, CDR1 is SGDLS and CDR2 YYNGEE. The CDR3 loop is CASSVRPGSYEQYF. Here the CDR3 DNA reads TGTGCCAGCAGCGTACGTCCGGGGTCCTACGAGCAGTACTTC.

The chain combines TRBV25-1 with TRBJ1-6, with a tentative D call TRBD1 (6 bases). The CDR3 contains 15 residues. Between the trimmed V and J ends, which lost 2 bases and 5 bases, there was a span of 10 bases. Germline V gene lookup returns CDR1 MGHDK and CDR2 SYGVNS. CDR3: CASSEADRDNSPLHF. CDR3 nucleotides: TGTGCCAGCAGTGAAGCGGACAGAGATAATTCACCCCTCCACTTT.

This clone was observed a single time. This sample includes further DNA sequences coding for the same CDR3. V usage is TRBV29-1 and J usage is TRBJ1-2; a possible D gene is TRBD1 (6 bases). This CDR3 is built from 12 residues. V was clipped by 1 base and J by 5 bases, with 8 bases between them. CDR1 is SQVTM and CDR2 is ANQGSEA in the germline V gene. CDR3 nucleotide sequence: TGCAGCGTTGAAGGGCAGGGGTATGGCTACACCTTC. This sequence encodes CSVEGQGYGYTF.

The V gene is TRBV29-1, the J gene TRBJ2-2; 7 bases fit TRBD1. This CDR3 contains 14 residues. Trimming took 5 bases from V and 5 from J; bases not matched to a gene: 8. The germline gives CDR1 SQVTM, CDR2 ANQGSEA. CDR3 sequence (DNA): TGCAGCGTTAGGGACAGACCACGGACCGGGGAGCTGTTTTTT. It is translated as CSVRDRPRTGELFF.

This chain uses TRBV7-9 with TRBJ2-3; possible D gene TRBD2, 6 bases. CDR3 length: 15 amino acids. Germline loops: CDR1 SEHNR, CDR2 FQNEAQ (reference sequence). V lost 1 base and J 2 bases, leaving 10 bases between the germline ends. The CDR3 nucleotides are TGTGCCAGCAGCTTAGGTGGCGGGGACACAGATACGCAGTATTTT. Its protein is CASSLGGGDTDTQYF.

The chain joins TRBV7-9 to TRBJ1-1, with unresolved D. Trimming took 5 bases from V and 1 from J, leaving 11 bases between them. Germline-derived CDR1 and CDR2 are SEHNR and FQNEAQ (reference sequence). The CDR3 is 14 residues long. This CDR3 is CASSAEGRNTEAFF. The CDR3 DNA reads TGTGCCAGCAGCGCTGAAGGACGGAACACTGAAGCTTTCTTT.

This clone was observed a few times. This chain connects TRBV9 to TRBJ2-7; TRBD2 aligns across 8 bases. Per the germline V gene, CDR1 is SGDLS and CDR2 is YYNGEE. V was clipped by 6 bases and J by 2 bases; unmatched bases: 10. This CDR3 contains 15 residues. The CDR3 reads CASNRAGTSTYEQYF. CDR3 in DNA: TGTGCCAGCAACCGGGCTGGGACTAGTACCTACGAGCAGTACTTC.

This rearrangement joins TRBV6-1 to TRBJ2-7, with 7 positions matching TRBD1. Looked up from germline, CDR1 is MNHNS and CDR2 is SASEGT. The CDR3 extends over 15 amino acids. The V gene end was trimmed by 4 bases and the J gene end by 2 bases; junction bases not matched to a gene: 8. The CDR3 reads CASSVTGAKAYEQYF. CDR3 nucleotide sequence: TGTGCCAGCAGTGTCACAGGGGCGAAGGCCTACGAGCAGTACTTC.

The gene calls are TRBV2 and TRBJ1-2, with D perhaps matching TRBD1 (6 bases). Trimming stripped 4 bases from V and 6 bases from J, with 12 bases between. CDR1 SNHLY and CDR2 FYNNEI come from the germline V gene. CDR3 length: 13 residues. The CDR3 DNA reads TGTGCCAGCAGTGGGACAGAGGCGGATGGCTACACCTTC. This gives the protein CASSGTEADGYTF.

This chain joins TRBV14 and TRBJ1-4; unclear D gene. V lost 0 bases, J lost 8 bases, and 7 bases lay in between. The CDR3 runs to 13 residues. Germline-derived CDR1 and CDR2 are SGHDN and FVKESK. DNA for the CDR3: TGTGCCAGCAGCCAAGATCTTAGAGAAAAACTGTTTTTT. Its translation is CASSQDLREKLFF.

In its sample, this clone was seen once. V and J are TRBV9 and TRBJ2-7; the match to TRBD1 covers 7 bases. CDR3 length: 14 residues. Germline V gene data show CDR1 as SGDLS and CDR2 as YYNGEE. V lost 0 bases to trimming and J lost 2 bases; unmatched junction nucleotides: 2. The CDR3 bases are TGTGCCAGCAGCGTAGGGCAGGGGGCCTACGAGCAGTACTTC. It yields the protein CASSVGQGAYEQYF.

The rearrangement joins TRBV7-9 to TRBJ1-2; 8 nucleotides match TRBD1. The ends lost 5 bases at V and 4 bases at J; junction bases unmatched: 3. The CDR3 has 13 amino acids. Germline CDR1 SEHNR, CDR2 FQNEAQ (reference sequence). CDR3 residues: CASSRQGIYGYTF. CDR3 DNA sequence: TGTGCCAGCAGCCGACAGGGGATCTATGGCTACACCTTC.

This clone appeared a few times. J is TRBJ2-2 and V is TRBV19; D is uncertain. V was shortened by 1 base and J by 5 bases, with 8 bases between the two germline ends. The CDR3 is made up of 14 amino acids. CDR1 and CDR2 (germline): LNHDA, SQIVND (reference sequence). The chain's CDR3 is CASSIVKATGELFF. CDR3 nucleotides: TGTGCCAGTAGTATAGTAAAAGCTACCGGGGAGCTGTTTTTT. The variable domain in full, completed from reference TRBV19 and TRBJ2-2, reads DGGITQSPKYLFRKEGQNVTLSCEQNLNHDAMYWYRQDPGQGLRLIYYSQIVNDFQKGDIAEGYSVSREKKESFPLTVTSAQKNPTAFYLCASSIVKATGELFFGEGSRLTVL.

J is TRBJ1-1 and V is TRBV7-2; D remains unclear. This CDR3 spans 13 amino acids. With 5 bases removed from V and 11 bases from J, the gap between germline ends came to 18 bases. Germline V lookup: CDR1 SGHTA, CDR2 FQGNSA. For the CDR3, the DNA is TGTGCCAGCAGCGGCCGGCGTCCCGCCGGCGCTTTCTTT. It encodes CASSGRRPAGAFF.

CDR3 sequence: CASAARVNSPLHF. Here the CDR3 DNA reads TGTGCCAGCGCAGCGAGAGTTAATTCACCCCTCCACTTT. J is TRBJ1-6 and V is TRBV13; no definite D call. Germline V gene data show CDR1 as PRHDT and CDR2 as FYEKMQ (reference sequence). The CDR3 length is 13 residues. Trimming removed 8 bases at V and 6 bases at J, with 11 bases between.